Sequencing of this TCR beta chain was carried out in a study of T cells after yellow fever vaccination. Germline V lookup: CDR1 KGHSH, CDR2 LQKENI. This CDR3 spans 13 amino acids. The V and J ends lost 6 bases and 6 bases, in that order; junction bases with no gene match: 8. Synthesis of TCR cDNA relied on 5'RACE template switching, which attached a universal primer site and UMIs. TCRdb re-called the 5' RACE reads through MiXCR, storing one row per CDR3 protein. This sample has under 550,000 distinct CDR3 sequences, with roughly a fifth found just once. Study-wide points: At 96% for CD4 and 88% for CD8, most primary-vaccination clones showed up again after the booster. Some clonotypes were seen in both the CD4 and the CD8 compartments. These made up a small share and likely arose from convergent recombination.

In this sample, this clonotype turned up a few times. Its antigen remains unidentified. This chain links TRBV18 with TRBJ2-7, with TRBD1 matching 7 bases. This TCR was recovered from a man aged 18 to 30 who received the YFV17D yellow fever vaccine. Material: PBMCs, obtained roughly 20 days after the first yellow fever vaccination. The CDR3 nucleotides are TGTGCCAGCTCCCAACAACAGGGGAGCGAGCAGTACTTC. It codes for CASSQQQGSEQYF.